Below are 16 T cell receptor beta chains sequenced from a single sample in a study of human T cells and chemical hapten exposure. Stated time point: patch test 2, 6 weeks after DPC sensitization. The treatment denotes: therapeutic diphenylcyclopropenone sensitization with weekly scalp DPC. Each CDR3 protein gets one entry after TCRdb re-called the RACE reads with MiXCR. Of about 54,000 distinct CDR3 sequences in the sample, about 9.9% were seen once. The sequencing here drew on whole blood, taken in connection with sensitization to the hapten diphenylcyclopropenone (DPC). Receptors were obtained from a woman between 50 and 59 years old with alopecia areata. Some clones in this sample may be carry-over from other donors' samples.

At least ten counts were recorded for this clonotype. The chain employs TRBV29-1 and TRBJ2-7; D is possibly TRBD1 or TRBD2 (6 bases each). Germline CDR1 is SQVTM and CDR2 is ANQGSEA. The germline V and J ends were trimmed by 1 base and 6 bases, with 16 bases remaining between them. The CDR3 spans 14 residues. The CDR3 loop is CSVEGSGGGREQYF. Written as DNA, the CDR3 is TGCAGCGTTGAAGGGTCAGGAGGGGGACGCGAGCAGTACTTC.

Many counts were recorded for this clonotype. The chain carries TRBV24-1 and TRBJ1-1; no reliable D call. Per germline, CDR1 KGHDR and CDR2 SFDVKD. Trimming took 2 bases from V and 2 from J, leaving 14 bases between them. CDR3 length: 16 residues. DNA for the CDR3: TGTGCCACCAGTGATTCGGCAGCCTCGGATAACACTGAAGCTTTCTTT. Translating gives CATSDSAASDNTEAFF.

This clonotype appeared a few times. V gene TRBV3-1 combines with J gene TRBJ1-6; maybe TRBD1 (5 bases). The CDR3 length is 14 residues. The germline V gene encodes CDR1 LGHDT and CDR2 YNNKEL (reference sequence). The ends were cut back, 3 bases at V and 7 bases at J, with 10 bases in the middle. The CDR3 nucleotides are TGTGCCAGCAGCCAGGGAGGGACCAATTCACCCCTCCACTTT. It translates to CASSQGGTNSPLHF.

Only a few counts were recorded for this clonotype. The genes are TRBV7-2 and TRBJ1-1; D is uncertain. This CDR3 region has 14 residues. Looked up from germline, CDR1 is SGHTA and CDR2 is FQGNSA. The germline V and J ends were trimmed by 2 bases and 0 bases, with 7 bases remaining between them. CDR3 nucleotides: TGTGCCAGCAGCTTAAATAGAGTGAACACTGAAGCTTTCTTT. Its protein is CASSLNRVNTEAFF.

This chain links TRBV6-6 with TRBJ1-5; 8 bases align to TRBD1. In germline, CDR1 is MNHNY, CDR2 SVGAGI (reference sequence). The V and J ends lost 4 bases and 0 bases, in that order; junction bases with no gene match: 8. This CDR3 spans 17 amino acids. The CDR3 coding sequence is TGTGCCAGCAGTTCGGAACGGACAGGGAATAGCAATCAGCCCCAGCATTTT. Translated, it gives CASSSERTGNSNQPQHF.

This clonotype showed up just a few times. J is TRBJ1-5 and V is TRBV20-1; D gene ambiguous. CDR1 and CDR2 (germline): DFQATT, SNEGSKA (reference sequence). Trimming took off 3 bases at V and 3 bases at J, with 15 bases between the two ends. CDR3 length: 15 amino acids. The CDR3 loop is CSASPHIGDNQPQHF. The DNA of the CDR3 is TGCAGTGCTAGCCCGCATATCGGGGACAATCAGCCCCAGCATTTT.

This clonotype was picked up many times. The rearrangement uses TRBV12-3 or TRBV12-4 and TRBJ1-6, with D unresolved. This CDR3 region has 12 residues. Trimming pared 0 bases from V and 15 bases from J, leaving 9 bases between. CDR3 in DNA: TGTGCCAGCAGTTTAGCCCCCGCGGGCCTCCACTTT. Its translation is CASSLAPAGLHF.

The rearrangement joins TRBV6-2 or TRBV6-3 to TRBJ2-1; weak D call: TRBD1 (7 bases). Germline loops: CDR1 MNHEY, CDR2 SVGEGT. The CDR3 consists of 15 residues. Trimming removed 4 bases from V and 10 bases from J, with 20 bases in between. The CDR3 region is CASSSQGGTYAEQFF. CDR3 DNA: TGTGCCAGCAGTTCCCAGGGGGGTACTTACGCCGAGCAGTTCTTC.

The rearrangement links TRBV7-9 to TRBJ2-1; 7 bases agree with TRBD1. Looked up from germline, CDR1 is SEHNR and CDR2 is FQNEAQ (reference sequence). With 3 bases clipped from V and 8 bases from J, the junction kept 4 bases outside the gene matches. This CDR3 comprises 13 residues. This chain's CDR3 is CASSLTGSDEQFF. The CDR3 region has the DNA TGTGCCAGCAGCTTGACAGGGTCGGATGAGCAGTTCTTC.

The chain links TRBV5-1 to TRBJ1-5, with D hard to call. The CDR3 spans 15 residues. The ends were cut back, 1 base at V and 7 bases at J, with 15 bases in the middle. From germline, CDR1 is SGHRS and CDR2 YFSETQ. CDR3 nucleotides: TGCGCCAGCAGCTTGACCGGGATAACGGGGCAGCCCCAGCATTTT. Its translation is CASSLTGITGQPQHF.

This clonotype was observed a handful of times. V is TRBV3-1 and J is TRBJ2-5; TRBD2 agrees at 11 bases. CDR1 is LGHDT and CDR2 is YNNKEL in the germline V gene (reference sequence). Trimming removed 3 bases from V and 3 bases from J; junction bases left unmatched: 6. The CDR3 runs 16 residues. The CDR3: CASSHIAGGRKETQYF. In DNA form, the CDR3 reads TGTGCCAGCAGCCACATAGCGGGGGGGCGAAAAGAGACCCAGTACTTC.

In this sample, this clonotype turned up a few times. The chain couples TRBV11-1 to TRBJ1-2; maybe TRBD1 (6 bases). Germline assignment: CDR1 SGHAT and CDR2 FQDESV (reference sequence). V was trimmed by 5 bases and J by 6 bases, leaving 10 bases between them. The CDR3 extends over 12 amino acids. In DNA form, the CDR3 reads TGTGCCAGCAGCGCACAGGGTCATGGCTACACCTTC. Translation gives CASSAQGHGYTF.

The sample holds a few counts of this clonotype. The chain has TRBV6-1 and TRBJ2-3, with D perhaps matching TRBD1 (5 bases). Trimming shortened V by 1 base and J by 1 base, and 9 bases separated the two germline ends. The length of the CDR3 is 15 residues. Germline CDR1 reads MNHNS; CDR2 reads SASEGT. CDR3 loop: CASSEGGSGTDTQYF. CDR3 nucleotide sequence: TGTGCCAGCAGTGAAGGGGGCAGTGGCACAGATACGCAGTATTTT.

This clonotype was seen repeatedly, ten times or more. V and J are TRBV12-3 or TRBV12-4 and TRBJ2-6; D remains ambiguous. The V and J ends lost 3 bases and 0 bases respectively, with 3 bases between them. The CDR3 runs 14 residues. CDR3 DNA sequence: TGTGCCAGCAGTTTCCCCTCTGGGGCCAACGTCCTGACTTTC. It encodes CASSFPSGANVLTF.

This clonotype has ten or more counts. The genes are TRBV4-2 and TRBJ2-3; 7 bases fit TRBD2. CDR1 and CDR2 from the germline V gene are LGHNA and YNFKEQ. CDR3 size: 16 residues. The V segment lost 3 bases and the J segment 1 base; nucleotides outside the gene matches: 7. CDR3 sequence (DNA): TGTGCCAGCAGCCAGGAGTGGGGGGGTGGCACAGATACGCAGTATTTT. The encoded protein is CASSQEWGGGTDTQYF.

This clonotype was counted ten times or more. CDR3 coding DNA: TGTGCCAGCAGCTTTAGTGCAGACACTGAAGCTTTCTTT. This translates into CASSFSADTEAFF. The gene calls are TRBV7-2 and TRBJ1-1; unclear D gene. V was trimmed by 3 bases and J by 3 bases, leaving 8 bases between them. The germline gives CDR1 SGHTA, CDR2 FQGNSA. CDR3 length: 13 amino acids.